A single sample gave rise to the 30 T cell receptor beta chains below, sequenced in a study of untreated major depressive disorder. Overall study results and limits: Depressed patients' CD4+ T cells carried increased TRBV05-01 (Vbeta 5.1) usage versus control CD4+ T cells.

Their cognate antigens are unknown. The data were produced by immunoSEQ multiplex PCR, yet TCRdb's version contains in-frame clones alone and is incomplete. The sample lists more than 25,000 clones, about 90% occurring once. The sequenced sample was CD4+ T cells from PBMCs. The receptors were gathered from a woman aged 25 to 39 with major depressive disorder.

This sequence joins TRBV19 and TRBJ1-4; 9 nucleotides align to TRBD1. This CDR3 has 15 amino acids. CDR1 and CDR2 from the germline V gene are LNHDA and SQIVND (reference sequence). Unmatched junction bases numbered 9, after V lost 6 bases and J lost 7 bases. The CDR3 spells CASRRKDRGAEKLFF. In DNA form, the CDR3 reads TGTGCCAGTAGGCGTAAGGACAGGGGAGCTGAAAAACTGTTTTTT.

The gene calls are TRBV10-3 and TRBJ2-2; 11 positions match TRBD1. This CDR3 comprises 16 residues. The germline CDR1 and CDR2 sequences are ENHRY and SYGVKD. Losses at the gene ends were 6 bases for V and 4 bases for J; bases not matched to a gene: 7. This chain's CDR3 is CAISPGQGVPTGELFF. The CDR3 DNA is TGTGCCATCAGCCCGGGACAGGGGGTCCCCACCGGGGAGCTGTTTTTT.

The rearrangement joins TRBV28 to TRBJ1-2; perhaps TRBD1 as D (6 bases). The V gene's germline CDR1 is MDHEN and CDR2 SYDVKM. Trimming left V 5 bases short and J 1 base short, with 8 bases between. This CDR3 is 13 amino acids long. The CDR3 protein is CASSPDSNYGYTF. Written as DNA, the CDR3 is TGTGCCAGCAGTCCGGACAGTAACTATGGCTACACCTTC.

V usage is TRBV11-3 and J usage is TRBJ1-1, with D tentatively TRBD1 (5 bases). V dropped 5 bases and J dropped 4 bases, with 17 bases sitting between them. Germline CDR1 SGHNT, CDR2 YENEEA. The CDR3 extends over 15 amino acids. This CDR3 reads CASSPPEAGRTEAFF. The CDR3 coding sequence is TGTGCCAGCAGCCCGCCGGAGGCAGGGCGCACTGAAGCTTTCTTT.

This clone was observed once. The chain uses TRBV28 and TRBJ2-3; 11 bases match TRBD2. Germline V gives CDR1 MDHEN, CDR2 SYDVKM. V was clipped by 5 bases and J by 5 bases; unmatched bases: 6. The CDR3 loop spans 15 amino acids. This chain's CDR3 is CASSVSGRARDTQYF. CDR3 nucleotides: TGTGCCAGCAGTGTTAGCGGGAGGGCCCGAGATACGCAGTATTTT.

The chain couples TRBV18 to TRBJ1-1, with D unclear. Trimming left V 0 bases short and J 4 bases short, with 12 bases between. This CDR3 has 15 amino acids. The germline CDR1 and CDR2 sequences are KGHSH and LQKENI. The CDR3 region is CASSPPTGSSTEAFF. The CDR3 DNA follows: TGTGCCAGCTCACCACCGACGGGGAGTAGCACTGAAGCTTTCTTT.

The chain recombines TRBV6-4 with TRBJ2-3, with D possibly matching TRBD2 (5 bases). CDR1 MRHNA and CDR2 SNTAGT come from the germline V gene. V lost 8 bases and J 2 bases, leaving 14 bases between the germline ends. The CDR3 has 14 residues. CDR3 in DNA: TGTGCCAGCGGGAGCGGCCTACCCACAGATACGCAGTATTTT. Translation: CASGSGLPTDTQYF.

The chain combines TRBV10-3 with TRBJ1-2; weak D call: TRBD1 (5 bases). The germline V gene has CDR1 ENHRY and CDR2 SYGVKD. V was shortened by 2 bases and J by 5 bases, with 12 bases between the two germline ends. This CDR3 is built from 14 residues. The CDR3 region has the DNA TGTGCCATCAGTGAGGCAGGGTGGGAGTATGGCTACACCTTC. Protein sequence: CAISEAGWEYGYTF.

The chain couples TRBV6-1 to TRBJ1-2; no definite D call. The CDR3 runs to 13 residues. Germline values: CDR1 MNHNS, CDR2 SASEGT. Deletions cut 1 base from V and 1 base from J, with 4 bases between. The CDR3: CASSEDLNYGYTF. The CDR3, as DNA: TGTGCCAGCAGTGAAGACCTTAACTATGGCTACACCTTC.

This chain connects TRBV5-1 to TRBJ2-1, with 9 nucleotides matching TRBD2. Germline V gives CDR1 SGHRS, CDR2 YFSETQ. The CDR3 totals 15 residues. V trimming: 0 bases; J trimming: 9 bases; junction bases outside the gene matches: 7. This chain's CDR3 is CASSLVLAGAPEQFF. CDR3 nucleotide sequence: TGCGCCAGCAGCTTGGTGTTAGCGGGAGCCCCTGAGCAGTTCTTC.

The chain combines TRBV10-3 with TRBJ1-1; D not resolved. The germline V and J ends were trimmed by 3 bases and 2 bases, with 7 bases remaining between them. CDR3 length: 13 residues. CDR1 and CDR2 from the germline V gene are ENHRY and SYGVKD. This CDR3 reads CAISDVLNTEAFF. The DNA of the CDR3 is TGTGCCATCAGTGATGTTTTAAACACTGAAGCTTTCTTT.

This clone is a singleton in its sample. The chain has TRBV4-3 and TRBJ2-1; 7 positions agree with TRBD2. Germline V CDR1 and CDR2: LGHNA, YSLEER. Unmatched junction bases numbered 7, after V lost 1 base and J lost 1 base. This CDR3 is 17 amino acids long. Written as DNA, the CDR3 is TGCGCCAGCAGCCAAGGGGAGGGGCCTATTTCCTACAATGAGCAGTTCTTC. Encoded protein: CASSQGEGPISYNEQFF.

The chain uses TRBV4-1 and TRBJ1-6; TRBD1 is a possible D gene (6 bases). This CDR3 comprises 17 residues. Germline V lookup: CDR1 MGHRA, CDR2 YSYEKL. The V end was cut by 4 bases, the J end by 7 bases, with 20 bases between. The CDR3, as DNA: TGCGCCAGCAGCCCAGGGCCACCTCGGGGGCTAAATTCACCCCTCCACTTT. It encodes CASSPGPPRGLNSPLHF.

CDR3 region: CASSFWLEAGELFF. CDR3 nucleotides: TGTGCCAGCAGCTTCTGGCTTGAAGCCGGGGAGCTGTTTTTT. This chain connects TRBV11-2 to TRBJ2-2; D remains ambiguous. V lost 3 bases to trimming and J lost 6 bases, with 11 bases between them. Germline-derived CDR1 and CDR2 are SGHAT and FQNNGV. CDR3 size: 14 residues.

This clone was seen only a few times. V and J are TRBV9 and TRBJ2-5; D is possibly TRBD2 (5 bases). The CDR3 extends over 14 amino acids. The V gene lost 0 bases and the J gene lost 4 bases, with 10 bases spanning the gap. Germline lookup yields CDR1 SGDLS and CDR2 YYNGEE. The CDR3 region has the DNA TGTGCCAGCAGCGTAGGGATTGCGGGAGAGACCCAGTACTTC. Translating gives CASSVGIAGETQYF.

This chain joins TRBV7-6 and TRBJ2-2; 7 bases agree with TRBD2. CDR3 length: 15 residues. V trimming: 5 bases; J trimming: 5 bases; junction bases outside the gene matches: 8. Germline lookup yields CDR1 SGHVS and CDR2 FNYEAQ. CDR3 amino acids: CASSTGLGRTGELFF. The CDR3 coding sequence is TGTGCCAGCAGCACCGGACTAGGACGTACCGGGGAGCTGTTTTTT. Full variable domain (remainder filled in from reference TRBV7-6 and TRBJ2-2): GAGVSQSPRYKVTKRGQDVALRCDPISGHVSLYWYRQALGQGPEFLTYFNYEAQQDKSGLPNDRFSAERPEGSISTLTIQRTEQRDSAMYRCASSTGLGRTGELFFGEGSRLTVL.

The chain is built from TRBV28 and TRBJ1-1; 7 bases are shared with TRBD1. Trimming cost V 6 bases and J 5 bases; bases outside gene matches: 9. CDR3 length: 14 residues. Germline V lookup: CDR1 MDHEN, CDR2 SYDVKM. DNA of the CDR3: TGTGCCAGCAGCTATCCAGGGGGAGGGACTGAAGCTTTCTTT. It codes for CASSYPGGGTEAFF.

The V call is TRBV6-5, the J call TRBJ2-7, with 9 bases fitting TRBD2. From germline, CDR1 is MNHEY and CDR2 SVGAGI. This CDR3 region has 15 residues. Trimming at V came to 10 bases and at J to 4 bases, leaving 14 bases not matched to a gene. The CDR3 protein is CATSSFSGGRYEQYF. The DNA for the CDR3 is TGTGCCACCTCTAGTTTTAGCGGGGGTCGTTACGAGCAGTACTTC.

This clone is a singleton in its sample. V and J are TRBV29-1 and TRBJ2-7; D not certain. The V and J ends lost 4 bases and 0 bases respectively, with 7 bases between them. Germline CDR1 reads SQVTM; CDR2 reads ANQGSEA. CDR3 length equals 12 residues. CDR3 residues: CSVVVSSYEQYF. The CDR3 DNA reads TGCAGCGTTGTTGTCAGCTCCTACGAGCAGTACTTC.

Details on this clone: Mismatch with germline at one junction end may stem from a read error. The chain joins TRBV7-9 to TRBJ2-1; D is undetermined. This CDR3 has 8 amino acids. CDR1 SEHNR and CDR2 FQNEAQ come from the germline V gene (reference sequence). CDR3 nucleotides: TGTGCCAGCAGCTCGATGGTCTTC. It codes for CASSSMVF. Complete variable domain (other parts from reference TRBV7-9 and TRBJ2-1): DTGVSQNPRHKITKRGQNVTFRCDPISEHNRLYWYRQTLGQGPEFLTYFQNEAQLEKSRLLSDRFSAERPKGSFSTLEIQRTEQGDSAMYLCASSSMVFGPGTRLTVL.

The chain is built from TRBV4-1 and TRBJ2-1; D gene uncertain. The length of the CDR3 is 16 residues. V was clipped by 1 base and J by 0 bases, with 10 bases between them. Germline CDR1 reads MGHRA; CDR2 reads YSYEKL. The CDR3 DNA reads as TGCGCCAGCAGCCAAGCCGTGAGGAGCTCCTACAATGAGCAGTTCTTC. This sequence encodes CASSQAVRSSYNEQFF.

The V gene is TRBV4-1, the J gene TRBJ2-6; D gene unclear. Germline V gene lookup returns CDR1 MGHRA and CDR2 YSYEKL. The V and J ends lost 1 base and 0 bases respectively, with 4 bases between them. The CDR3 spans 15 residues. CDR3 bases: TGCGCCAGCAGCCAAGGAAACTCTGGGGCCAACGTCCTGACTTTC. The encoded protein is CASSQGNSGANVLTF.

This clone was picked up a small number of times. This chain connects TRBV5-5 to TRBJ1-2; D is undetermined. CDR3 size: 16 residues. Germline CDR1 and CDR2: SGHKS and YYEKEE (reference sequence). Trimming took 4 bases from V and 4 from J, leaving 20 bases between them. The CDR3 reads CASSPDITRGGYGYTF. The CDR3 DNA follows: TGTGCCAGCAGCCCCGATATAACACGAGGAGGCTATGGCTACACCTTC.

This chain uses TRBV5-1 with TRBJ2-1, with D perhaps being TRBD1 or TRBD2 (5 bases each). From germline, CDR1 is SGHRS and CDR2 YFSETQ. Trimming cost V 1 base and J 7 bases, with 21 bases left between them. The CDR3 is 17 amino acids. The DNA of the CDR3 is TGCGCCAGCAGCTTGAAACCACGGGACGACTACGGGAATGAGCAGTTCTTC. This encodes CASSLKPRDDYGNEQFF.

A single count supports this clone. This chain connects TRBV14 to TRBJ2-5; possible D gene TRBD1, 7 bases. The CDR3 spans 14 residues. CDR1 SGHDN and CDR2 FVKESK come from the germline V gene. V was trimmed by 4 bases and J by 6 bases, leaving 15 bases between them. CDR3 sequence: CASSPRQGGKTQYF. The CDR3 nucleotides read TGTGCCAGCAGCCCCCGACAGGGAGGAAAGACCCAGTACTTC. The full variable domain, with the rest looked up from reference TRBV14 and TRBJ2-5, is EAGVTQFPSHSVIEKGQTVTLRCDPISGHDNLYWYRRVMGKEIKFLLHFVKESKQDESGMPNNRFLAERTGGTYSTLKVQPAELEDSGVYFCASSPRQGGKTQYFGPGTRLLVL.

A few counts support this clone. The chain combines TRBV2 with TRBJ1-1, with a weak D call TRBD1 (5 bases). Trimming shortened V by 2 bases and J by 9 bases, and 16 bases separated the two germline ends. The CDR3 extends over 14 amino acids. Germline V gene sequence: CDR1 SNHLY, CDR2 FYNNEI. The DNA of the CDR3 is TGTGCCAGCAGTGAAAGCGTGGCGGGGGATAAAGCTTTCTTT. As protein: CASSESVAGDKAFF.

V and J are TRBV27 and TRBJ2-1; 9 positions agree with TRBD1. There are 16 residues in the CDR3. Germline CDR1 and CDR2: MNHEY and SMNVEV (reference sequence). Trimming removed 5 bases from V and 7 bases from J; junction bases left unmatched: 12. In nucleotides, the CDR3 is TGTGCCAGCAGTCACACTCTACAGGGGGCTGGGAATGAGCAGTTCTTC. This gives the protein CASSHTLQGAGNEQFF.

The rearrangement joins TRBV4-2 to TRBJ2-1, with 10 bases lining up with TRBD2. V dropped 2 bases and J dropped 4; count of bases not matched to a gene: 8. CDR1 is LGHNA and CDR2 is YNFKEQ in the germline V gene. The CDR3 spans 17 residues. The chain's CDR3 is CASSQMSGGARYNEQFF. In DNA, the CDR3 is TGTGCCAGCAGCCAAATGAGCGGGGGGGCCCGATACAATGAGCAGTTCTTC.

This clone showed up just once. The chain carries TRBV28 and TRBJ2-7; a weak D match, TRBD1 (6 bases). V was pared by 9 bases and J by 5 bases, with 17 bases between. Looked up from germline, CDR1 is MDHEN and CDR2 is SYDVKM. The CDR3 extends over 13 amino acids. The CDR3 loop is CASQGGVINEQYF. For the CDR3, the DNA is TGTGCCAGTCAAGGGGGAGTAATTAACGAGCAGTACTTC.

The V gene is TRBV28, the J gene TRBJ2-7; no reliable D call. Per the germline V gene, CDR1 is MDHEN and CDR2 is SYDVKM. V gave up 6 bases and J gave up 2 bases, with 17 bases separating them. The CDR3 sequence is 15 residues long. CDR3 amino acids: CASRATSYRAYEQYF. In DNA, the CDR3 is TGTGCCAGCAGGGCGACATCTTACAGAGCCTACGAGCAGTACTTC.